This passage covers 26 T cell receptor beta chains from one sample sequenced in a study of T cell changes during pregnancy in multiple sclerosis. Only in-frame clones appear in the TCRdb table, and some are missing; sequencing was by immunoSEQ multiplex PCR. The data show approximately 43,000 clones, roughly 91% seen once. The sequencing used CD8+ T cells from peripheral blood mononuclear cells, collected in the first trimester of pregnancy. The source of these receptors is a female donor with multiple sclerosis, enrolled in a pregnancy study.

The chain carries TRBV6-6 and TRBJ1-5; no clear D gene. Trimming pared 2 bases from V and 0 bases from J, leaving 5 bases between. The CDR3 spans 14 residues. Germline assignment: CDR1 MNHNY and CDR2 SVGAGI (reference sequence). For the CDR3, the DNA is TGTGCCAGCAGTTACGAGTCTAGCAATCAGCCCCAGCATTTT. Amino acid sequence: CASSYESSNQPQHF.

The chain uses TRBV27 and TRBJ2-2; the match to TRBD1 covers 7 bases. There are 14 residues in the CDR3. Germline assignment: CDR1 MNHEY and CDR2 SMNVEV (reference sequence). With V trimmed by 6 bases and J by 5 bases, 6 bases remained unmatched. This CDR3 is CASRPRTGTGELFF. In DNA form, the CDR3 reads TGTGCCAGCAGACCCCGGACAGGAACCGGGGAGCTGTTTTTT.

The chain is built from TRBV10-1 and TRBJ2-2; possible D gene TRBD2, 6 bases. This CDR3 comprises 14 residues. V lost 6 bases to trimming and J lost 0 bases, with 8 bases between them. Germline assignment: CDR1 WNHNN and CDR2 SYGVQD (reference sequence). CDR3 bases: TGCGCCAGCAGGTTAGCGGCGAACACCGGGGAGCTGTTTTTT. As protein: CASRLAANTGELFF.

The rearrangement uses TRBV5-5 and TRBJ2-7, with D maybe TRBD2 (6 bases). CDR1 and CDR2 (germline): SGHKS, YYEKEE (reference sequence). V was shortened by 3 bases and J by 6 bases, with 22 bases between the two germline ends. The CDR3 covers 16 residues. The CDR3 loop is CASSWVGLTFLGEQYF. CDR3 nucleotides: TGTGCCAGCAGCTGGGTGGGACTGACGTTTCTAGGCGAGCAGTACTTC.

The J gene is TRBJ2-7, the V gene TRBV9; 7 bases match TRBD2. The CDR3 sequence is 13 residues long. The ends lost 3 bases at V and 2 bases at J; junction bases unmatched: 2. The germline gives CDR1 SGDLS, CDR2 YYNGEE. CDR3 in amino acids: CASSGTSPYEQYF. CDR3 coding DNA: TGTGCCAGCAGCGGGACTAGTCCCTACGAGCAGTACTTC. Drawing the rest from reference TRBV9 and TRBJ2-7, the complete variable domain is DSGVTQTPKHLITATGQRVTLRCSPRSGDLSVYWYQQSLDQGLQFLIQYYNGEERAKGNILERFSAQQFPDLHSELNLSSLELGDSALYFCASSGTSPYEQYFGPGTRLTVT.

This clone was picked up one time. V usage is TRBV6-1 and J usage is TRBJ2-7; TRBD2 might be the D (5 bases). Germline values: CDR1 MNHNS, CDR2 SASEGT. V lost 3 bases and J lost 2, with 14 bases in between. The CDR3 length is 15 residues. The CDR3 bases are TGTGCCAGCAGTGATTATGACGAGGGTCCCTACGAGCAGTACTTC. Its translation is CASSDYDEGPYEQYF.

This chain connects TRBV7-2 to TRBJ2-3; tentative D call: TRBD2 (7 bases). CDR1 is SGHTA, CDR2 FQGNSA, per germline. The V end was cut by 5 bases, the J end by 5 bases, with 17 bases between. This CDR3 has 15 amino acids. The DNA of the CDR3 is TGTGCCAGCAGCCAGGAGGCAGGGGAGGGAGATACGCAGTATTTT. This codes for CASSQEAGEGDTQYF.

Note on this clone: Likely a read error: the CDR3 ends without its conserved phenylalanine or tryptophan. This chain links TRBV6-1 with TRBJ1-2; 7 nucleotides line up with TRBD1. The CDR3 is 16 residues long. Germline V gene lookup returns CDR1 MNHNS and CDR2 SASEGT. The J segment lost 7 bases and the V segment lost 2 bases, leaving 13 bases of the junction unmatched. In nucleotides, the CDR3 is TGTGCCAGCAGTGAAAGCCCCCGACAGGGACCGTCTGGCTACACCCTC. It codes for CASSESPRQGPSGYTL.

V gene TRBV15 combines with J gene TRBJ1-2; unclear D gene. V was shortened by 1 base and J by 0 bases, with 9 bases between the two germline ends. Germline V gives CDR1 LNHNV, CDR2 YYDKDF (reference sequence). CDR3 size: 15 residues. CDR3 coding DNA: TGTGCCACCAGCAGAGCGACCGGGGCTAACTATGGCTACACCTTC. It encodes CATSRATGANYGYTF.

This chain links TRBV19 with TRBJ1-1; 8 nucleotides agree with TRBD1. Germline CDR1 is LNHDA and CDR2 is SQIVND (reference sequence). V was clipped by 9 bases and J by 1 base; unmatched bases: 4. This CDR3 region has 13 residues. Here the CDR3 DNA reads TGTGCCAGCAAACAGGGGGAGAACACTGAAGCTTTCTTT. Translating gives CASKQGENTEAFF. The full variable domain, in which reference TRBV19 and TRBJ1-1 provide the parts outside the CDR3, is DGGITQSPKYLFRKEGQNVTLSCEQNLNHDAMYWYRQDPGQGLRLIYYSQIVNDFQKGDIAEGYSVSREKKESFPLTVTSAQKNPTAFYLCASKQGENTEAFFGQGTRLTVV.

In nucleotides, the CDR3 is TGTGCCAGCAGCTTAGTCGGGACAGGGAACGACCAGCCCCAGCATTTT. Protein sequence: CASSLVGTGNDQPQHF. V usage is TRBV7-9 and J usage is TRBJ1-5; 9 nucleotides match TRBD1. The V gene's germline CDR1 is SEHNR and CDR2 FQNEAQ (reference sequence). The CDR3 totals 16 residues. The J segment lost 7 bases and the V segment lost 1 base, leaving 8 bases of the junction unmatched. Filled out from reference TRBV7-9 and TRBJ1-5, the complete variable domain reads DTGVSQNPRHKITKRGQNVTFRCDPISEHNRLYWYRQTLGQGPEFLTYFQNEAQLEKSRLLSDRFSAERPKGSFSTLEIQRTEQGDSAMYLCASSLVGTGNDQPQHFGDGTRLSIL.

The chain joins TRBV5-1 to TRBJ1-1, with D perhaps matching TRBD1 (5 bases). The CDR3 is 15 amino acids. The germline gives CDR1 SGHRS, CDR2 YFSETQ. The germline V and J ends were trimmed by 0 bases and 3 bases, with 12 bases remaining between them. DNA for the CDR3: TGCGCCAGCAGCTTGGAGGTGGGGCTGGACACTGAAGCTTTCTTT. Its protein product is CASSLEVGLDTEAFF.

V and J are TRBV4-3 and TRBJ2-7; maybe TRBD1 (6 bases). Germline V gene lookup returns CDR1 LGHNA and CDR2 YSLEER. V lost 0 bases and J lost 2, with 17 bases in between. The CDR3 extends over 17 amino acids. CDR3 DNA: TGCGCCAGCAGCCAAGATAGGGACACGGAGTCCCCCTACGAGCAGTACTTC. Its protein product is CASSQDRDTESPYEQYF.

This clone was counted between two and nine times. The chain recombines TRBV6-1 with TRBJ1-5; 7 nucleotides agree with TRBD1. The germline V gene has CDR1 MNHNS and CDR2 SASEGT. Losses at the gene ends were 8 bases for V and 2 bases for J; bases not matched to a gene: 0. The CDR3 is 12 amino acids. CDR3 coding DNA: TGTGCCAGCGGACAGGGCAATCAGCCCCAGCATTTT. Translated, it gives CASGQGNQPQHF.

The chain recombines TRBV7-3 with TRBJ1-1; 10 bases fit TRBD1. The CDR3 runs 15 residues. Germline values: CDR1 SGHTA, CDR2 FQGTGA. V trimming: 5 bases; J trimming: 1 base; junction bases outside the gene matches: 4. Here the CDR3 reads CASSTTGGTNTEAFF. The CDR3 DNA sequence: TGTGCCAGCAGCACGACAGGGGGCACGAACACTGAAGCTTTCTTT.

The genes are TRBV5-1 and TRBJ2-6, with D uncertain. The V end was cut by 4 bases, the J end by 0 bases, with 8 bases between. Looked up from germline, CDR1 is SGHRS and CDR2 is YFSETQ. The CDR3 has 15 residues. This CDR3 is CASSEAISGANVLTF. The CDR3 DNA is TGCGCCAGCAGCGAGGCCATCTCTGGGGCCAACGTCCTGACTTTC.

CDR3 in DNA: TGTGCCAGCAGTGAAAGGGCAGGGGAGCAAGAGACCCAGTACTTC. Translating gives CASSERAGEQETQYF. The genes are TRBV6-1 and TRBJ2-5, with D tentatively TRBD1 (6 bases). The CDR3 is made up of 15 amino acids. CDR1 is MNHNS, CDR2 SASEGT, per germline. The ends were cut back, 2 bases at V and 2 bases at J, with 12 bases in the middle.

DNA of the CDR3: TGTGCCAGCAGCTGGGGACAGGGGGCCGAGCAGTACTTC. This encodes CASSWGQGAEQYF. The V and J genes are TRBV5-6 and TRBJ2-7; 12 bases are shared with TRBD1. The CDR3 contains 13 residues. Germline lookup yields CDR1 SGHDT and CDR2 YYEEEE. The J segment lost 6 bases and the V segment lost 3 bases, leaving 1 base of the junction unmatched.

Here the CDR3 reads CSVDQTGFGYNEQFF. The CDR3 nucleotides read TGCAGCGTTGACCAGACAGGGTTTGGGTACAATGAGCAGTTCTTC. J is TRBJ2-1 and V is TRBV29-1; 7 bases are shared with TRBD1. This CDR3 spans 15 amino acids. Germline loops: CDR1 SQVTM, CDR2 ANQGSEA. After removal of 3 bases from V and 4 bases from J, the junction contained 9 bases not matched to a gene.

Only a few counts were recorded for this clone. V usage is TRBV6-4 and J usage is TRBJ2-6, with D hard to call. The CDR3 loop spans 16 amino acids. Germline CDR1 reads MRHNA; CDR2 reads SNTAGT. Trimming left V 0 bases short and J 0 bases short, with 6 bases between. CDR3 region: CASSDSGHSGANVLTF. The CDR3 DNA is TGTGCCAGCAGTGACTCTGGCCACTCTGGGGCCAACGTCCTGACTTTC.

The chain links TRBV4-3 to TRBJ2-7; D is undetermined. The CDR3 spans 14 residues. Germline V gene lookup returns CDR1 LGHNA and CDR2 YSLEER. Trimming took off 0 bases at V and 4 bases at J, with 10 bases between the two ends. In DNA, the CDR3 is TGCGCCAGCAGCCAAGAACTCCGAGGTTACGAGCAGTACTTC. Translation: CASSQELRGYEQYF.

This chain's CDR3 is CASTPPGTSGYEQYF. Here the CDR3 DNA reads TGTGCCAGTACTCCCCCCGGGACTAGTGGTTACGAGCAGTACTTC. The rearrangement links TRBV19 to TRBJ2-7, with 8 nucleotides matching TRBD2. Trimming took 7 bases from V and 4 from J; bases not matched to a gene: 12. Germline assignment: CDR1 LNHDA and CDR2 SQIVND (reference sequence). The CDR3 is made up of 15 amino acids.

V gene TRBV4-1 combines with J gene TRBJ2-1; 9 bases map to TRBD1. V lost 0 bases and J lost 5; bases outside the gene matches: 5. Germline CDR1 and CDR2: MGHRA and YSYEKL. The CDR3 totals 16 residues. In DNA form, the CDR3 reads TGCGCCAGCAGCCAAGATCGTTGGACAGGGGACAATGAGCAGTTCTTC. Protein sequence: CASSQDRWTGDNEQFF.

The CDR3 protein is CASSQDGILDTQYF. The CDR3 bases are TGTGCCAGCAGTCAGGACGGGATTTTAGATACGCAGTATTTT. The genes are TRBV27 and TRBJ2-3; D is possibly TRBD2 (5 bases). The CDR3 runs 14 residues. V dropped 5 bases and J dropped 5 bases, with 14 bases sitting between them. Germline CDR1 MNHEY, CDR2 SMNVEV (reference sequence).

The V call is TRBV12-5, the J call TRBJ2-4; possibly TRBD1 for D (6 bases). Germline V gene data show CDR1 as LGHNT and CDR2 as FRNRAP. This CDR3 has 13 residues. The ends were cut back, 6 bases at V and 5 bases at J, with 11 bases in the middle. CDR3 in amino acids: CASGGAGQNIQYF. The CDR3 DNA reads TGTGCTAGTGGGGGGGCTGGTCAAAACATTCAGTACTTC. Using reference TRBV12-5 and TRBJ2-4 for the parts outside the CDR3, the full variable domain is DARVTQTPRHKVTEMGQEVTMRCQPILGHNTVFWYRQTMMQGLELLAYFRNRAPLDDSGMPKDRFSAEMPDATLATLKIQPSEPRDSAVYFCASGGAGQNIQYFGAGTRLSVL.

The chain combines TRBV2 with TRBJ1-2; maybe TRBD1 (5 bases). Germline V gives CDR1 SNHLY, CDR2 FYNNEI. Trimming removed 6 bases from V and 2 bases from J, with 16 bases in between. The CDR3 is 15 residues long. The CDR3, as DNA: TGTGCCAGCAGAGGCAGCGGGACGGTAAACTATGGCTACACCTTC. This translates into CASRGSGTVNYGYTF.